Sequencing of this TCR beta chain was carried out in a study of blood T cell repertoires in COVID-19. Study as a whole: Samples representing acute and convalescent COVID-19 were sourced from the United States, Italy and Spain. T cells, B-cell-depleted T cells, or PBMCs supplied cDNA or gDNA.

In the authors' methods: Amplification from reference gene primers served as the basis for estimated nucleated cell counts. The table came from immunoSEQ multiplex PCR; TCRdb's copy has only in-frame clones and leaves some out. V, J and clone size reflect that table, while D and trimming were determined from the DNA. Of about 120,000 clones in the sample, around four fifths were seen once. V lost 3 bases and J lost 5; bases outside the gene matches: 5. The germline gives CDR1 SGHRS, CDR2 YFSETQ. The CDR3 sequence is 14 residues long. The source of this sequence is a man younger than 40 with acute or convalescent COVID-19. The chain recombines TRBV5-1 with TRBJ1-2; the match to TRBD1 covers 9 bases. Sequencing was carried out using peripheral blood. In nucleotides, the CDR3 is TGCGCCAGCAGCTGGGGACAGGGACAATATGGCTACACCTTC. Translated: CASSWGQGQYGYTF.